The 2 T cell receptor beta chains below come from one sample, sequenced in a study of T cells in localized non-small cell lung cancer. Method: immunoSEQ multiplex PCR; TCRdb's copy keeps in-frame clones and lacks some. The repertoire holds tens of thousands of clones, more than 90% seen once, with more than 5.5% in the top ten. The sample consisted of peripheral blood, taken before any cancer treatment. These receptors were collected from a female donor over 55 with stage I lung adenocarcinoma.

The rearrangement links TRBV2 to TRBJ2-3; 9 bases align to TRBD1. The CDR3 is 16 residues long. The V gene end was trimmed by 6 bases and the J gene end by 5 bases; junction bases not matched to a gene: 12. The germline gives CDR1 SNHLY, CDR2 FYNNEI. CDR3 residues: CASSPRGDRVKDTQYF. The CDR3 DNA is TGTGCCAGCAGCCCCAGAGGGGACAGGGTAAAAGATACGCAGTATTTT.

The genes are TRBV6-1 and TRBJ1-6, with no clear D. The CDR3 extends over 14 amino acids. V shed 3 bases and J shed 10 bases, with 13 bases lying between them. Germline V CDR1 and CDR2: MNHNS, SASEGT. The CDR3 spells CASSDGPTGSPLHF. DNA for the CDR3: TGTGCCAGCAGTGATGGTCCCACTGGCTCACCCCTCCACTTT.